This T cell receptor beta chain was profiled in a study of Graves' ophthalmopathy and Graves' hyperthyroidism (dated by TCRdb to 2017 to 2018). Notes on the research overall: Peripheral blood was collected at initial diagnosis, prior to any treatment. To tell Graves' ophthalmopathy apart from Graves' hyperthyroidism, and to predict which patients would progress to ophthalmopathy, the study relied on TCR beta repertoire signatures. In total, 135 blood samples were TCR-sequenced: approximately 42 ophthalmopathy, some 72 hyperthyroidism and roughly 17 hyperthyroidism-to-ophthalmopathy patients. To explore V-J signatures that distinguish ophthalmopathy from hyperthyroidism, a discovery set of 90 to 100 patients was enrolled, made up of around 44 with ophthalmopathy and under 65 with stable hyperthyroidism. An independent validation cohort was composed of 18 to 20 hyperthyroidism patients and 17 patients who later progressed from hyperthyroidism to ophthalmopathy. In over five hyperthyroidism patients, T-cell repertoires of thyroid tissue and blood were compared. Once sampling was done, hyperthyroidism patients were given methimazole at a starting dose of 30 mg daily, while ophthalmopathy patients were given high-dose intravenous methylprednisolone. The 90 to 100 discovery patients were randomly split 7:3 into training and test sets.

There are many counts of this clonotype. What this receptor recognizes is not known. No qualities accompany the bases; no much larger clone lies one base away. The paper as a whole reports these results and caveats: In cross-validation, the 13-signature model distinguished ophthalmopathy from stable hyperthyroidism with about 88% sensitivity and approximately 81% specificity, and in the test set the corresponding values were around 80% and 75%. In validation, the model predicted ophthalmopathy progression with 55% to 71% sensitivity and roughly 78% specificity; approximately 12 predicted patients were CT-confirmed with GO in a median of about 7.1 months. No statistical method was used to predetermine the sample size, and group allocation was not hidden from the investigators. Most expanded thyroid clonotypes with a frequency above 0.001 also appeared in blood, which suggests that blood repertoires may reflect the immune response in the thyroid.

From the cysteine up to the phenylalanine, the CDR3 has a length of 12 residues. The kept DNA is CDR3 alone, 36 bases in frame from the first base. CDR1 and CDR2 (LNHNV, YYDKDF) derive from the germline V gene (reference sequence). Cut back by 0 bases and 11 bases, the V and J ends lie 10 bases apart. TCR beta CDR3 regions were amplified from RNA transcripts for repertoire sequencing. The first round was an RT-PCR using HTBI primers with the Qiagen OneStep RT-PCR kit, and this first round was followed by a second-round multiplex PCR, then size selection and purification. The libraries underwent paired-end sequencing with 100 bp reads on an Illumina HiSeq2000. In the source study's methods: SOAPnuke was used for read processing, and reads with adapters, uncalled bases, a mean Phred below 15, or no exact constant-primer or identifier match were discarded. COPE v1.2.5 was used to merge the high-quality paired reads. Unique nucleotide sequences were defined as clonotypes and aligned to IMGT TRB V, D and J references using MiTCR v1.1. Analysis was restricted to V-J combinations with a frequency above 0.0001, which covered roughly 99% of repertoires. For each V-J combination, a TCR clonal expansion and chaos score was defined as the ratio of F50 clonal expansion to chaos observed in the TCRdist matrix. Welch's t-statistics and random forest were used to reduce features to about 14 V-J combinations, which were fed into a naive Bayes classifier. The similarity between thyroid and blood repertoires was quantified using the Morisita-Horn index. In TCRdb, the public reads were trimmed at Q25 with fastp and aligned with MiXCR, with productive beta chains retained. Merged by CDR3 protein, the rows form single entries marked with the most common genes and DNA. These V and J calls are TCRdb output, not the study's own analysis. The sample table lists 680,000 or so distinct CDR3 sequences, about 24% of them with a count of one. The ten largest clonotypes hold 7.1% of the sample.

Stable hyperthyroidism was defined as no progression to ophthalmopathy within 18 months of follow-up. The hyperthyroidism patients were 18 to 65 years old and newly diagnosed, with a disease duration of less than 2 months. Patients with other autoimmune diseases, uncontrolled infections, pregnancy or lactation were excluded from the study. Clinical symptoms, serum thyroxine, TRAb, thyroid ultrasound and orbital computed tomography were used for diagnosis. Ficoll-Paque density gradient centrifugation was used to isolate PBMCs from 8 to 10 ml of fresh peripheral blood. Total RNA was extracted using Trizol reagent, and RNA quality was checked on an Agilent 2100 Bioanalyzer.

The clonotype comes from a woman between 18 and 29 years old with stable Graves' hyperthyroidism. Some clones in this sample may be carry-over from other donors' samples. Donor details come from another sample of the same person, matched by shared clones. The rearrangement combines TRBV15 with TRBJ1-2, with no reliable assignment of the D segment. Specimen: peripheral blood. The nucleotide sequence is TGTGCCACCAGCAGAGATATTATGGGGTACACCTTC. The resulting protein is CATSRDIMGYTF.